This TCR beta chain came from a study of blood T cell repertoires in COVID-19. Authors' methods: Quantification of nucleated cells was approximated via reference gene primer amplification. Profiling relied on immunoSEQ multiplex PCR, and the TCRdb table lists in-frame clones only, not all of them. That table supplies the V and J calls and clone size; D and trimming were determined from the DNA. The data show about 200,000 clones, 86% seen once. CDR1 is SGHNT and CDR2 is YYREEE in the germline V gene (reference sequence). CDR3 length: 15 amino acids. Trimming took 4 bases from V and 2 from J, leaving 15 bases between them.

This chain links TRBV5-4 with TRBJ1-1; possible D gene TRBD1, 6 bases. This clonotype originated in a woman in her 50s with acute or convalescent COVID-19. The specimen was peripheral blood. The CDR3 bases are TGTGCCAGCAGCCGGCTCATACAGGGTAACACTGAAGCTTTCTTT. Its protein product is CASSRLIQGNTEAFF.